The entry below gives a single TCR beta chain sequence along with its context. Data came from immunoSEQ multiplex PCR; TCRdb stores just in-frame clones and leaves some out. The sample lists approximately 200,000 clones, approximately 81% occurring once. Germline lookup yields CDR1 KGHSH and CDR2 LQKENI. The V gene lost 2 bases and the J gene lost 0 bases, with 14 bases spanning the gap. CDR3 length: 17 amino acids. This specimen comes from a study of blood T cell repertoires in COVID-19. Study overall: PBMCs, B-cell-depleted T cells, or T cells provided the cDNA or gDNA that made up the material.

The receptor's source is a person aged 70 to 85 with COVID-19, enrolled during active disease. The genes are TRBV18 and TRBJ1-3; D is uncertain. What was sequenced was peripheral blood. CDR3 coding DNA: TGTGCCAGCTCACCAGTCCTTCAGATCGCCTCTGGAAACACCATATATTTT. Its protein is CASSPVLQIASGNTIYF.